This entry is about one T cell receptor (beta chain). The antigen remains undetermined. The entry originates in a study of T cell repertoires in cytomegalovirus infection. One entry per CDR3 protein, called by TCRdb with MiXCR from the reads. The table has roughly 150,000 distinct CDR3 sequences, 25% to 35% seen once. The V gene lost 5 bases and the J gene lost 0 bases, with 14 bases spanning the gap. The CDR3 covers 16 residues. Per the germline V gene, CDR1 is LNHDA and CDR2 is SQIVND (reference sequence). The source material was CD8+ T cells from cultured PBMCs, sampled from culture after CMV antigen stimulation. The receptor was derived from a human donor in good health (CMV status not recorded). Some clones in this sample may be carry-over from other donors' samples. This chain uses TRBV19 with TRBJ2-4; D remains unclear. This CDR3 reads CASSQVTDLAKNIQYF. The CDR3 DNA reads as TGTGCCAGTAGTCAGGTAACAGACTTAGCCAAAAACATTCAGTACTTC.